These 18 T cell receptor beta chains originate from one sample sequenced in a study of identical twins. TCRdb reanalysed the 5' RACE reads using MiXCR and keeps one entry per CDR3 protein. The repertoire holds some 660,000 distinct CDR3 sequences, with 8.5% to 9.5% as singletons. These same records also appear under a second study, on yellow fever vaccine responses in identical twins.

The sequenced sample was PBMCs. These receptors all come from a woman aged 18-35 years in good health.

This clonotype was counted between two and nine times. The chain links TRBV29-1 to TRBJ1-1, with D tentatively TRBD1 (6 bases). Trimming removed 5 bases at V and 4 bases at J, with 17 bases between. This CDR3 comprises 14 residues. Germline CDR1 reads SQVTM; CDR2 reads ANQGSEA. The CDR3 region has the DNA TGCAGCGTTCGAGGACAGACGATAACCACTGAAGCTTTCTTT. Amino acids: CSVRGQTITTEAFF.

This chain connects TRBV20-1 to TRBJ2-2; 8 bases match TRBD2. The CDR3 has 15 residues. The junction had 3 bases not matched to a gene; V was cut back by 0 bases and J by 3 bases. CDR1 and CDR2 (germline): DFQATT, SNEGSKA (reference sequence). The CDR3: CSARDPGRDTGELFF. DNA for the CDR3: TGCAGTGCTAGAGATCCCGGGAGGGACACCGGGGAGCTGTTTTTT.

This clonotype showed up just a few times. This chain connects TRBV6-5 to TRBJ2-3; 8 bases are a match to TRBD1. The CDR3 has 17 amino acids. The germline CDR1 and CDR2 sequences are MNHEY and SVGAGI. The ends lost 0 bases at V and 2 bases at J; junction bases unmatched: 7. In DNA, the CDR3 is TGTGCCAGCAGTTACTCGAACCAGGGGGCCTCCACAGATACGCAGTATTTT. Translation gives CASSYSNQGASTDTQYF.

This rearrangement joins TRBV5-1 to TRBJ2-7; 7 nucleotides match TRBD2. The J segment lost 4 bases and the V segment lost 4 bases, leaving 8 bases of the junction unmatched. From germline, CDR1 is SGHRS and CDR2 YFSETQ. CDR3 size: 14 residues. The CDR3 loop is CASSRTRGYYEQYF. The CDR3 DNA reads as TGCGCCAGCAGCAGGACTAGAGGCTATTACGAGCAGTACTTC. The variable domain in full, completed from reference TRBV5-1 and TRBJ2-7, reads KAGVTQTPRYLIKTRGQQVTLSCSPISGHRSVSWYQQTPGQGLQFLFEYFSETQRNKGNFPGRFSGRQFSNSRSEMNVSTLELGDSALYLCASSRTRGYYEQYFGPGTRLTVT.

This clonotype was picked up a small number of times. The J gene is TRBJ2-7, the V gene TRBV9, with D possibly TRBD1 on 5 matching bases. Trimming stripped 0 bases from V and 6 bases from J, with 10 bases between. The CDR3 totals 13 residues. From germline, CDR1 is SGDLS and CDR2 YYNGEE. The CDR3 reads CASSVGAGFEQYF. CDR3 DNA sequence: TGTGCCAGCAGCGTAGGGGCAGGGTTCGAGCAGTACTTC.

The rearrangement uses TRBV7-9 and TRBJ2-1, with 7 nucleotides matching TRBD2. The CDR3 loop spans 14 amino acids. Germline V CDR1 and CDR2: SEHNR, FQNEAQ (reference sequence). With 8 bases clipped from V and 4 bases from J, the junction kept 8 bases outside the gene matches. The CDR3 loop reads CASWRWGGYNEQFF. DNA for the CDR3: TGTGCCAGCTGGAGGTGGGGAGGGTACAATGAGCAGTTCTTC.

The V gene is TRBV11-1, the J gene TRBJ2-3, with D unresolved. Germline V gene lookup returns CDR1 SGHAT and CDR2 FQDESV (reference sequence). Deletions cut 4 bases from V and 4 bases from J, with 9 bases between. There are 13 residues in the CDR3. In DNA form, the CDR3 reads TGTGCCAGCAGCTCCTCCGTTTCAGATACGCAGTATTTT. Its translation is CASSSSVSDTQYF.

The rearrangement joins TRBV12-3 or TRBV12-4 to TRBJ2-2, with TRBD2 matching 9 bases. The CDR3 is made up of 15 amino acids. Trimming at V came to 3 bases and at J to 4 bases, leaving 3 bases not matched to a gene. As DNA, the CDR3 is TGTGCCAGCAGTTTTGCGGGAGGGCGCACCGGGGAGCTGTTTTTT. Amino acids: CASSFAGGRTGELFF.

This clonotype was detected many times. This chain connects TRBV6-2 or TRBV6-3 to TRBJ2-5, with 8 positions matching TRBD2. V shed 6 bases, J shed 1 base, and the junction held 1 base outside the gene matches. This CDR3 has 13 residues. Germline V gene data show CDR1 as MNHEY and CDR2 as SVGEGT. The CDR3 sequence is CASRTSGQETQYF. For the CDR3, the DNA is TGTGCCAGCAGAACTAGCGGCCAAGAGACCCAGTACTTC.

This clonotype showed up just a few times. The V call is TRBV7-9, the J call TRBJ1-1; D perhaps matches TRBD1 (5 bases). This CDR3 has 13 amino acids. Germline-derived CDR1 and CDR2 are SEHNR and FQNEAQ (reference sequence). With 8 bases removed from V and 0 bases from J, the gap between germline ends came to 10 bases. The CDR3 region is CASDRQMNTEAFF. CDR3 bases: TGTGCCAGCGATAGACAGATGAACACTGAAGCTTTCTTT.

This clonotype has at least ten counts. The gene calls are TRBV5-1 and TRBJ2-2; maybe TRBD2 (6 bases). This CDR3 contains 15 residues. CDR1 is SGHRS and CDR2 is YFSETQ in the germline V gene. Between the trimmed V and J ends, which lost 5 bases and 0 bases, there was a span of 11 bases. In DNA, the CDR3 is TGCGCCAGCAGGCCAACTAGCCCGAACACCGGGGAGCTGTTTTTT. Its protein is CASRPTSPNTGELFF.

The chain links TRBV9 to TRBJ1-1; a possible D gene is TRBD1 (5 bases). This CDR3 contains 14 residues. V was shortened by 3 bases and J by 0 bases, with 9 bases between the two germline ends. Germline CDR1 and CDR2: SGDLS and YYNGEE. CDR3 region: CASSEGRLNTEAFF. The CDR3 coding sequence is TGTGCCAGCAGCGAGGGACGACTGAACACTGAAGCTTTCTTT.

The table lists this clonotype with a few counts. The V call is TRBV9, the J call TRBJ2-3; D is unclear. The CDR3 is 15 amino acids. CDR1 SGDLS and CDR2 YYNGEE come from the germline V gene. Trimming shortened V by 0 bases and J by 4 bases, and 12 bases separated the two germline ends. The CDR3 here is CASSVASVGADTQYF. The DNA for the CDR3 is TGTGCCAGCAGCGTAGCTAGTGTGGGTGCAGATACGCAGTATTTT.

This clonotype was found many times. The chain carries TRBV7-9 and TRBJ2-7; 11 nucleotides align to TRBD2. Trimming removed 0 bases from V and 6 bases from J; junction bases left unmatched: 4. The CDR3 contains 15 residues. Germline CDR1 reads SEHNR; CDR2 reads FQNEAQ (reference sequence). This chain's CDR3 is CASSLAGLAVSEQYF. The CDR3 region has the DNA TGTGCCAGCAGCTTAGCGGGACTAGCGGTCTCCGAGCAGTACTTC.

This rearrangement joins TRBV2 to TRBJ2-6; TRBD1 agrees at 11 bases. The CDR3 runs to 17 residues. Germline CDR1 and CDR2: SNHLY and FYNNEI. With V trimmed by 5 bases and J by 0 bases, 3 bases remained unmatched. The CDR3 sequence: CASSWDRGNSGANVLTF. The CDR3 nucleotides are TGTGCCAGCAGTTGGGACAGGGGGAACTCTGGGGCCAACGTCCTGACTTTC.

V usage is TRBV11-3 and J usage is TRBJ2-2; TRBD1 matches 8 bases. CDR1 and CDR2 from the germline V gene are SGHNT and YENEEA. Trimming removed 4 bases from V and 13 bases from J; junction bases left unmatched: 11. The CDR3 totals 14 residues. CDR3 in amino acids: CASSSEVPGTGLFF. CDR3 in DNA: TGTGCCAGCAGCTCCGAGGTTCCCGGGACAGGGCTGTTTTTT. Based on the CDR3 plus reference TRBV11-3 and TRBJ2-2, the full variable domain is EAGVVQSPRYKIIEKKQPVAFWCNPISGHNTLYWYLQNLGQGPELLIRYENEEAVDDSQLPKDRFSAERLKGVDSTLKIQPAELGDSAVYLCASSSEVPGTGLFFGEGSRLTVL.

This clonotype came up a few times. The chain links TRBV4-1 to TRBJ2-5, with TRBD1 matching 8 bases. Germline V gives CDR1 MGHRA, CDR2 YSYEKL. Trimming cost V 3 bases and J 5 bases; bases outside gene matches: 14. The CDR3 length is 17 residues. The CDR3 region is CASSQPGGVGWLETQYF. The CDR3 DNA follows: TGCGCCAGCAGCCAGCCAGGGGGCGTGGGGTGGTTGGAGACCCAGTACTTC.

This clonotype was found a few times. J is TRBJ2-1 and V is TRBV7-6; D not certain. The V and J ends lost 3 bases and 9 bases respectively, with 27 bases between them. This CDR3 is 18 amino acids long. In germline, CDR1 is SGHVS, CDR2 FNYEAQ. The CDR3 DNA is TGTGCCAGCAGCTTTGAGAGAAAAGTGCCAATCAGCCGCAGTGAGCAGTTCTTC. Translation gives CASSFERKVPISRSEQFF. The whole variable domain, remainder taken from reference TRBV7-6 and TRBJ2-1, is GAGVSQSPRYKVTKRGQDVALRCDPISGHVSLYWYRQALGQGPEFLTYFNYEAQQDKSGLPNDRFSAERPEGSISTLTIQRTEQRDSAMYRCASSFERKVPISRSEQFFGPGTRLTVL.